This T cell receptor beta chain is drawn from a study of B cell selection in AIRE deficiency. The study, taken as a whole, reports: With only TCRbeta sequenced, less than 45% of shared healthy Treg sequences overlapped Tconv. Patient Tconv cells held 25% to 35% of Treg sequences shared by healthy donors. Only 9.3% of some 3,300 shared Treg sequences were patient-specific; around 33% healthy-specific.

The V and J ends lost 5 bases and 0 bases, in that order; junction bases with no gene match: 2. CDR3 length: 16 amino acids. From germline, CDR1 is KGHSH and CDR2 LQKENI. Regulatory T cells were sorted as CD4+CD25hiCD127low/negative. Points on this clone: The antigen is not known.

As originally analysed: Some 5x10^4 patient and 9.56x10^4 healthy donor TCRbeta sequences came from Tregs. Generated by immunoSEQ multiplex PCR, the TCRdb table keeps only in-frame clones and is missing some. The V and J calls and clone size come from that table; D and trimming were worked out from the DNA. The table includes under 5,500 clones, 87% detected once. Sample: Tregs sorted from PBMCs. The chain has TRBV18 and TRBJ2-1; TRBD2 agrees at 12 bases. This sequence was found in a human donor with AIRE deficiency. CDR3 loop: CASSSTSGGSYNEQFF. CDR3 coding DNA: TGTGCCAGCTCATCGACTAGCGGGGGCTCCTACAATGAGCAGTTCTTC.